What follows describes a single T cell receptor (beta chain). The data were obtained in a study of blood T cell repertoires in COVID-19. J lost 7 bases, V lost 5 bases, and 11 bases had no gene match. Germline V gene sequence: CDR1 MDHEN, CDR2 SYDVKM. This CDR3 region has 15 residues. In the original workflow: Reference gene primer amplification gave estimated nucleated cell counts. Measured with immunoSEQ multiplex PCR; TCRdb has only the in-frame clones, and not every one. The DNA was the basis for D and trimming; V, J and clone size are from that table. The table shows about 410,000 clones, with 75% to 90% occurring only once.

This chain connects TRBV28 to TRBJ1-2; TRBD1 agrees at 9 bases. The sequence was obtained from a woman aged 40 to 50 with COVID-19, enrolled during active disease. The sequenced sample consisted of peripheral blood. The DNA for the CDR3 is TGTGCCAGCAGTCCCAGGGACAGGGTCTGGTCTGGCTACACCTTC. It encodes CASSPRDRVWSGYTF.